These 20 T cell receptor beta chains were sequenced from one sample in a study of human T cells and chemical hapten exposure. The sample's time point: pre-sensitization, week 0. Treatment denoted: therapeutic diphenylcyclopropenone sensitization with weekly scalp DPC. Via MiXCR, TCRdb re-called the RACE reads, giving one row per CDR3 protein. The sample shows 150,000 to 200,000 distinct CDR3 sequences, roughly 30% of them seen only once. This sample comprised whole blood, obtained in connection with sensitization to the hapten diphenylcyclopropenone (DPC). These receptors all stem from a woman aged 25 to 45 with alopecia areata. Some clones in this sample may be carry-over from other donors' samples.

This clonotype occurred a few times. The chain joins TRBV4-1 to TRBJ2-2; D may be TRBD2 (7 bases). CDR1 and CDR2 (germline): MGHRA, YSYEKL. There are 18 residues in the CDR3. Between the trimmed V and J ends, which lost 6 bases and 0 bases, there was a span of 20 bases. CDR3 region: CASSEGGGQAANTGELFF. The CDR3 coding sequence is TGCGCCAGCAGTGAGGGGGGGGGACAAGCCGCGAACACCGGGGAGCTGTTTTTT.

This clonotype was recorded a few times. This chain connects TRBV4-1 to TRBJ1-3; 8 bases are a match to TRBD1. The CDR3 spans 16 residues. CDR1 and CDR2 from the germline V gene are MGHRA and YSYEKL. V was pared by 1 base and J by 3 bases, with 5 bases of the junction left unmatched. CDR3 residues: CASSQGQGFGGNTIYF. In DNA form, the CDR3 reads TGCGCCAGCAGCCAAGGACAGGGGTTCGGTGGAAACACCATATATTTT.

This clonotype has just a few counts. The chain recombines TRBV10-3 with TRBJ1-6, with D maybe TRBD1 (5 bases). The germline CDR1 and CDR2 sequences are ENHRY and SYGVKD. The germline V and J ends were trimmed by 6 bases and 7 bases, with 13 bases remaining between them. CDR3 length: 14 amino acids. The CDR3 coding sequence is TGTGCCATCAGAGGGGTCGGGAGGAATTCACCCCTCCACTTT. It specifies CAIRGVGRNSPLHF.

The chain's CDR3 is CASSLGLAGGHLGAYEQYF. CDR3 bases: TGTGCCAGCAGTCTGGGACTAGCGGGGGGCCATCTAGGGGCCTACGAGCAGTACTTC. V and J are TRBV28 and TRBJ2-7; 15 bases align to TRBD2. The CDR3 totals 19 residues. Germline V gene sequence: CDR1 MDHEN, CDR2 SYDVKM. J was trimmed by 2 bases and V by 5 bases; bases with no gene match: 13.

This clonotype was counted between two and nine times. V gene TRBV15 combines with J gene TRBJ2-3; the match to TRBD2 covers 11 bases. CDR1 is LNHNV, CDR2 YYDKDF, per germline (reference sequence). V shed 0 bases and J 4 bases; nucleotides not matched to a gene: 3. The CDR3 has 16 amino acids. The CDR3 reads CATSRDLAGGSDTQYF. The CDR3 nucleotides read TGTGCCACCAGCAGAGATTTAGCGGGGGGGTCAGATACGCAGTATTTT. Filled out from reference TRBV15 and TRBJ2-3, the complete variable domain reads DAMVIQNPRYQVTQFGKPVTLSCSQTLNHNVMYWYQQKSSQAPKLLFHYYDKDFNNEADTPDNFQSRRPNTSFCFLDIRSPGLGDTAMYLCATSRDLAGGSDTQYFGPGTRLTVL.

The V and J genes are TRBV5-4 and TRBJ2-7; 7 nucleotides align to TRBD1. The V segment lost 1 base and the J segment 2 bases; nucleotides outside the gene matches: 6. CDR1 and CDR2 (germline): SGHNT, YYREEE (reference sequence). The CDR3 length is 15 residues. The CDR3 nucleotides are TGTGCCAGCAGCTTGCTGGGACAGTCCACCTACGAGCAGTACTTC. Translated, it gives CASSLLGQSTYEQYF.

This clonotype showed up just a few times. This rearrangement joins TRBV7-2 to TRBJ2-7; D is ambiguous. The CDR3 totals 14 residues. The ends were cut back, 1 base at V and 7 bases at J, with 14 bases in the middle. Germline CDR1 reads SGHTA; CDR2 reads FQGNSA. The CDR3 is CASSLGALLGEQYF. The CDR3 DNA sequence: TGTGCCAGCAGCTTAGGGGCGCTCTTGGGAGAGCAGTACTTC.

This clonotype was counted at least ten times. The chain has TRBV20-1 and TRBJ2-3, with 8 positions matching TRBD1. Germline V gene sequence: CDR1 DFQATT, CDR2 SNEGSKA (reference sequence). The V segment lost 4 bases and the J segment 1 base; nucleotides outside the gene matches: 7. The length of the CDR3 is 15 residues. The CDR3 nucleotides read TGCAGTGCTACTCGGACAGGGAGAGGCACAGATACGCAGTATTTT. The encoded protein is CSATRTGRGTDTQYF.

This clonotype was seen a handful of times. This chain links TRBV4-3 with TRBJ2-3; maybe TRBD2 (7 bases). This CDR3 region has 18 residues. Germline V gives CDR1 LGHNA, CDR2 YSLEER. Trimming took off 0 bases at V and 0 bases at J, with 16 bases between the two ends. CDR3 coding DNA: TGCGCCAGCAGCCAAGATTGGGGCGGGGGCGTAAGCACAGATACGCAGTATTTT. The encoded protein is CASSQDWGGGVSTDTQYF.

This clonotype turned up a few times. The chain has TRBV4-3 and TRBJ2-5, with D unclear. Between the trimmed V and J ends, which lost 0 bases and 9 bases, there was a span of 14 bases. The CDR3 is 14 amino acids. The germline V gene encodes CDR1 LGHNA and CDR2 YSLEER. CDR3 nucleotides: TGCGCCAGCAGCCAAGATCAGGCTGGTACGGCCCAGTACTTC. Its protein product is CASSQDQAGTAQYF.

V is TRBV20-1 and J is TRBJ2-3, with 10 bases aligning to TRBD2. Germline trimming cut 6 bases from V and 0 bases from J; bases unmatched to any gene: 6. In germline, CDR1 is DFQATT, CDR2 SNEGSKA (reference sequence). The CDR3 runs to 15 residues. The chain's CDR3 is CSAQRTSGSTDTQYF. CDR3 sequence (DNA): TGCAGTGCCCAAAGGACTAGCGGAAGCACAGATACGCAGTATTTT.

This clonotype was recorded once. The rearrangement links TRBV10-3 to TRBJ2-5; 13 nucleotides match TRBD2. The CDR3 is 14 residues long. The ends lost 8 bases at V and 1 base at J; junction bases unmatched: 1. The germline gives CDR1 ENHRY, CDR2 SYGVKD. This CDR3 is CAIRTSGSQETQYF. The CDR3 DNA reads TGTGCCATCCGGACTAGCGGGAGCCAAGAGACCCAGTACTTC.

The chain couples TRBV4-3 to TRBJ1-6, with 9 bases matching TRBD1. Germline values: CDR1 LGHNA, CDR2 YSLEER. The CDR3 has 14 residues. Germline trimming cut 4 bases from V and 14 bases from J; bases unmatched to any gene: 9. CDR3 sequence: CASSPGQGNQALHF. The DNA for the CDR3 is TGCGCCAGCAGCCCGGGACAGGGCAACCAGGCCCTCCACTTT.

This clonotype appeared a few times. The V and J genes are TRBV28 and TRBJ2-7; D unresolved. This CDR3 contains 13 residues. V was pared by 6 bases and J by 3 bases, with 12 bases between. Germline V gene sequence: CDR1 MDHEN, CDR2 SYDVKM. The CDR3 DNA reads TGTGCCAGCAGGACGGATAGAAACTACGAGCAGTACTTC. It is translated as CASRTDRNYEQYF.

This clonotype came up a few times. V and J are TRBV30 and TRBJ2-3, with D possibly matching TRBD1 (6 bases). V dropped 5 bases and J dropped 4 bases, with 13 bases sitting between them. Per the germline V gene, CDR1 is GTSNPN and CDR2 is SVGIG (reference sequence). The CDR3 contains 13 residues. CDR3 loop: CAWQGLWADTQYF. The CDR3 nucleotides are TGTGCCTGGCAGGGGCTGTGGGCAGATACGCAGTATTTT.

The chain carries TRBV7-6 and TRBJ2-7; D may correspond to TRBD1 or TRBD2 (5 bases each). This CDR3 is built from 14 residues. Germline V lookup: CDR1 SGHVS, CDR2 FNYEAQ. V was shortened by 4 bases and J by 2 bases, with 12 bases between the two germline ends. The CDR3 nucleotides read TGTGCCAGCAGCTACGGGACGGGTGCCTACGAGCAGTACTTC. Translating it yields CASSYGTGAYEQYF.

The J gene is TRBJ2-5, the V gene TRBV28; D remains ambiguous. This CDR3 has 13 residues. Trimming removed 1 base from V and 5 bases from J, with 8 bases in between. Germline CDR1 is MDHEN and CDR2 is SYDVKM. Here the CDR3 reads CASSLSTPETQYF. In DNA form, the CDR3 reads TGTGCCAGCAGTTTATCCACCCCGGAGACCCAGTACTTC. Drawing the rest from reference TRBV28 and TRBJ2-5, the complete variable domain is DVKVTQSSRYLVKRTGEKVFLECVQDMDHENMFWYRQDPGLGLRLIYFSYDVKMKEKGDIPEGYSVSREKKERFSLILESASTNQTSMYLCASSLSTPETQYFGPGTRLLVL.

The chain is built from TRBV6-2 or TRBV6-3 and TRBJ2-7; possible D gene TRBD1, 6 bases. Trimming pared 5 bases from V and 4 bases from J, leaving 6 bases between. The CDR3 has 11 residues. Germline V gene lookup returns CDR1 MNHEY and CDR2 SVGEGT. CDR3 amino acids: CASSTGYEQYF. The CDR3 DNA reads TGTGCCAGCAGTACAGGGTACGAGCAGTACTTC.

This clonotype turned up a few times. The rearrangement joins TRBV20-1 to TRBJ2-3; 14 bases match TRBD2. This CDR3 contains 17 residues. The V segment lost 3 bases and the J segment 3 bases; nucleotides outside the gene matches: 8. Germline values: CDR1 DFQATT, CDR2 SNEGSKA (reference sequence). The CDR3: CSARLTSGRAETDTQYF. The CDR3 DNA reads as TGCAGTGCTAGGCTGACTAGCGGGAGGGCTGAGACAGATACGCAGTATTTT.

This clonotype was found a few times. The chain joins TRBV24-1 to TRBJ2-5, with D uncertain. V gave up 5 bases and J gave up 0 bases, with 12 bases separating them. Germline CDR1 is KGHDR and CDR2 is SFDVKD. This CDR3 is built from 15 residues. In DNA form, the CDR3 reads TGTGCCACCAGTGGCCGACAATCGTACCAAGAGACCCAGTACTTC. Translation gives CATSGRQSYQETQYF.